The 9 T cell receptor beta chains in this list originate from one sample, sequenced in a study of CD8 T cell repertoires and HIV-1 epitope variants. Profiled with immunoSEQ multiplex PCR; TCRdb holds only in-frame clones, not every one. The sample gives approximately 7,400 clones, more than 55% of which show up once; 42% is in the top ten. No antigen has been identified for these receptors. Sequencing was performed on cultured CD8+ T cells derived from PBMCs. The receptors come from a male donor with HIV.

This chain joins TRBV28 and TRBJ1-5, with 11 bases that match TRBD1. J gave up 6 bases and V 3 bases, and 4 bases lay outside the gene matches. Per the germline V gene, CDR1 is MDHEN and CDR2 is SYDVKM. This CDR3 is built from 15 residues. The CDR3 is CASSLGQGGTQPQHF. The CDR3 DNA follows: TGTGCCAGCAGTTTGGGACAGGGGGGGACTCAGCCCCAGCATTTT.

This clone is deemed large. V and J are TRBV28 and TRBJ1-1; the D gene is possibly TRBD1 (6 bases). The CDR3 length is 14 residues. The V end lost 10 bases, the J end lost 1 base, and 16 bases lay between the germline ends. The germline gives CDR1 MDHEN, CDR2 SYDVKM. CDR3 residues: CATFPTGSNTEAFF. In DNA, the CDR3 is TGTGCCACCTTTCCGACAGGCTCGAACACTGAAGCTTTCTTT.

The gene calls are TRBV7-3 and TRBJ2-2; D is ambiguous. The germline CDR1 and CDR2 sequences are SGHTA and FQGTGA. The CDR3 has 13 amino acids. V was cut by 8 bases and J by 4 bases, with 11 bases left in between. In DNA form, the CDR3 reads TGTGCCAGCCGTGTTTCGGGCACCGGGGAGCTGTTTTTT. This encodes CASRVSGTGELFF.

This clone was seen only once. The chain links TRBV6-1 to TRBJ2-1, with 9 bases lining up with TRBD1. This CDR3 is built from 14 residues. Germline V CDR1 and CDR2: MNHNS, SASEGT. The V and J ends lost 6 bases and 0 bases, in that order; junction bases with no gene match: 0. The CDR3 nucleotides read TGTGCCAGCAGGGACAGGGGCTCCTACAATGAGCAGTTCTTC. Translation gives CASRDRGSYNEQFF.

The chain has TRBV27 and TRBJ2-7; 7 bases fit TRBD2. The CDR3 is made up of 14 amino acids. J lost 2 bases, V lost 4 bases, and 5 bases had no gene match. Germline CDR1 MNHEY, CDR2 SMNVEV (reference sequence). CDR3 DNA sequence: TGTGCCAGCAGTTGGGGGGGAAACCCCTACGAGCAGTACTTC. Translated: CASSWGGNPYEQYF.

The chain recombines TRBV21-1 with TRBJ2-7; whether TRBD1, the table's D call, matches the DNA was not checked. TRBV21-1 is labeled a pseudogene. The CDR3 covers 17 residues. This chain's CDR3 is CASSKGRQGIVAYEQYF. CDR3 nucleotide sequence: TGTGCCAGCAGCAAAGGGCGACAGGGCATCGTCGCGTACGAGCAGTACTTC.

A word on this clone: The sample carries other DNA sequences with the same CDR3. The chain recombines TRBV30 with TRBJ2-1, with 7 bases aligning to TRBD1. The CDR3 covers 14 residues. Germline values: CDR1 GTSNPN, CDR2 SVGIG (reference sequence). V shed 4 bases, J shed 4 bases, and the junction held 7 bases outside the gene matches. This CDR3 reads CAWNSGQTYNEQFF. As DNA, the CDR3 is TGTGCCTGGAATTCGGGACAGACTTACAATGAGCAGTTCTTC. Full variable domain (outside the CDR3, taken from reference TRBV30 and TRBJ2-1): SQTIHQWPATLVQPVGSPLSLECTVEGTSNPNLYWYRQAAGRGLQLLFYSVGIGQISSEVPQNLSASRPQDRQFILSSKKLLLSDSGFYLCAWNSGQTYNEQFFGPGTRLTVL.

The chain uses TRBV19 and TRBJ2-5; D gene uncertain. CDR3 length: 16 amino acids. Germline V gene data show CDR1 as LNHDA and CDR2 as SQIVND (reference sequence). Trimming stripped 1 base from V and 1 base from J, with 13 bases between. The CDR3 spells CASSIGARSLQETQYF. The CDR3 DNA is TGTGCCAGTAGTATAGGGGCCCGTTCACTCCAAGAGACCCAGTACTTC.

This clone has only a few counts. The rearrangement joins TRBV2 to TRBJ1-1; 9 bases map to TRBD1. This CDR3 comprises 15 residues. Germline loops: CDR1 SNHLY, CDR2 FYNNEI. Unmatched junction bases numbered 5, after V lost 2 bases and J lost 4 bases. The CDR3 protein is CASSEPDRGGTEAFF. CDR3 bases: TGTGCCAGCAGTGAACCAGACAGGGGGGGCACTGAAGCTTTCTTT.